The 26 T cell receptor beta chains listed next were all sequenced from one sample in a study of cytomegalovirus exposure and HLA in healthy donors. PCR amplification relied on 60 Vbeta primers (plus 13 Jbeta primers). Using immunoSEQ multiplex PCR, the repertoire was profiled, and TCRdb retains in-frame clones only, with some absent. This table holds 150,000 to 160,000 clones, 70% to 90% found once. The sequencing sample was made of PBMCs. The receptors come from a woman aged 18-29 years in good health and CMV-seronegative.

The V gene is TRBV5-1, the J gene TRBJ2-5, with D possibly being TRBD2 (6 bases). V lost 4 bases, J lost 2 bases, and 12 bases lay in between. Germline loops: CDR1 SGHRS, CDR2 YFSETQ. The CDR3 runs to 14 residues. The CDR3 DNA reads TGCGCCAGCAGCGGGTCGGGGGTTCAAGAGACCCAGTACTTC. It translates to CASSGSGVQETQYF.

The chain carries TRBV29-1 and TRBJ2-3; D possibly corresponds to TRBD1 (5 bases). Germline V CDR1 and CDR2: SQVTM, ANQGSEA. This CDR3 is 13 amino acids long. V was clipped by 4 bases and J by 4 bases, with 12 bases between them. The CDR3 DNA reads as TGCAGCGTTGGTCCAGGGTCACCAGATACGCAGTATTTT. Translation gives CSVGPGSPDTQYF.

The rearrangement uses TRBV7-8 and TRBJ1-2; 10 bases map to TRBD1. Germline V lookup: CDR1 SGHVS, CDR2 FQNEAQ. The length of the CDR3 is 18 residues. With 1 base clipped from V and 8 bases from J, the junction kept 16 bases outside the gene matches. The DNA for the CDR3 is TGTGCCAGCAGCTTAGGAGGACAGGGGGTTTTGCTGTCCCAAGGCTACACCTTC. Its translation: CASSLGGQGVLLSQGYTF.

The chain combines TRBV11-2 with TRBJ2-1, with D possibly being TRBD2 (5 bases). This CDR3 has 12 residues. Trimming took 3 bases from V and 7 from J, leaving 7 bases between them. Germline V CDR1 and CDR2: SGHAT, FQNNGV. The CDR3 sequence is CASSFGSNEQFF. CDR3 bases: TGTGCCAGCAGCTTTGGGAGTAATGAGCAGTTCTTC.

V gene TRBV7-2 combines with J gene TRBJ2-7; TRBD2 matches 7 bases. CDR1 and CDR2 from the germline V gene are SGHTA and FQGNSA. The CDR3 sequence is 14 residues long. The ends lost 5 bases at V and 0 bases at J; junction bases unmatched: 4. The CDR3 is CASSPGTNSYEQYF. CDR3 in DNA: TGTGCCAGCAGCCCCGGGACTAACTCCTACGAGCAGTACTTC.

This sequence joins TRBV28 and TRBJ1-1; D might be TRBD1 (6 bases). CDR3 length equals 15 residues. Germline lookup yields CDR1 MDHEN and CDR2 SYDVKM. V lost 6 bases and J lost 8, with 22 bases in between. CDR3 residues: CASSPGGAGTSEAFF. Written as DNA, the CDR3 is TGTGCCAGCAGCCCGGGGGGGGCCGGGACATCAGAAGCTTTCTTT.

This sequence joins TRBV7-6 and TRBJ2-5; 8 nucleotides line up with TRBD1. CDR1 and CDR2 (germline): SGHVS, FNYEAQ. The CDR3 covers 15 residues. The V gene end was trimmed by 3 bases and the J gene end by 1 base; junction bases not matched to a gene: 4. The CDR3 bases are TGTGCCAGCAGCTTCGGTACAGGGGGCCAAGAGACCCAGTACTTC. Encoded protein: CASSFGTGGQETQYF. The complete variable domain, with remaining parts taken from reference TRBV7-6 and TRBJ2-5, reads GAGVSQSPRYKVTKRGQDVALRCDPISGHVSLYWYRQALGQGPEFLTYFNYEAQQDKSGLPNDRFSAERPEGSISTLTIQRTEQRDSAMYRCASSFGTGGQETQYFGPGTRLLVL.

The chain is built from TRBV10-3 and TRBJ2-2, with 7 bases aligning to TRBD1. Germline V lookup: CDR1 ENHRY, CDR2 SYGVKD. CDR3 length equals 14 residues. V gave up 11 bases and J gave up 1 base; unmatched junction bases: 7. The CDR3: CASNRGENTGELFF. DNA of the CDR3: TGTGCCTCCAACAGGGGCGAGAACACCGGGGAGCTGTTTTTT.

The chain combines TRBV19 with TRBJ2-1, with TRBD2 matching over 8 bases. In germline, CDR1 is LNHDA, CDR2 SQIVND (reference sequence). Trimming took 9 bases from V and 6 from J; bases not matched to a gene: 10. The CDR3 contains 14 residues. The CDR3 coding sequence is TGTGCCAGCGGCGGAGCGGGAGTGGGCAATGAGCAGTTCTTC. Translating gives CASGGAGVGNEQFF.

A few counts support this clone. J is TRBJ1-2 and V is TRBV7-2; maybe TRBD1 (5 bases). V lost 6 bases and J 1 base, leaving 12 bases between the germline ends. The length of the CDR3 is 14 residues. Germline CDR1 reads SGHTA; CDR2 reads FQGNSA. DNA of the CDR3: TGTGCCAGCAGACTAAACCAGGGTAACTATGGCTACACCTTC. This encodes CASRLNQGNYGYTF.

The chain combines TRBV5-1 with TRBJ2-3; 9 nucleotides line up with TRBD1. This CDR3 contains 17 residues. The J segment lost 0 bases and the V segment lost 4 bases, leaving 9 bases of the junction unmatched. CDR1 and CDR2 from the germline V gene are SGHRS and YFSETQ. The CDR3: CASSPRGQGSSTDTQYF. The CDR3 nucleotides are TGCGCCAGCAGCCCACGGGGACAGGGATCTAGCACAGATACGCAGTATTTT.

V and J are TRBV6-6 and TRBJ1-5, with D perhaps TRBD1 (5 bases). This CDR3 is built from 14 residues. Looked up from germline, CDR1 is MNHNY and CDR2 is SVGAGI (reference sequence). V was trimmed by 6 bases and J by 5 bases, leaving 14 bases between them. The CDR3 here is CASSPDRYYQPQHF. DNA of the CDR3: TGTGCCAGCAGCCCCGACAGATACTATCAGCCCCAGCATTTT.

The CDR3 DNA is TGTGCCAGCAGCCCTCAGCGTGCCGGGGAGCTGTTTTTT. It specifies CASSPQRAGELFF. The rearrangement joins TRBV7-2 to TRBJ2-2; D remains unclear. The CDR3 totals 13 residues. The V gene's germline CDR1 is SGHTA and CDR2 FQGNSA. The V gene lost 5 bases and the J gene lost 6 bases, with 10 bases spanning the gap.

The genes are TRBV5-3 and TRBJ2-5; D uncertain. TRBV5-3 is an open reading frame whose function is uncertain. The CDR3 runs to 16 residues. The germline V and J ends were trimmed by 5 bases and 5 bases, with 22 bases remaining between them. CDR3 amino acids: CARSIPLGSDSETQYF. The CDR3 DNA sequence: TGTGCCAGAAGTATACCTCTTGGCAGCGACTCGGAGACCCAGTACTTC.

The chain recombines TRBV9 with TRBJ1-2, with TRBD1 identical over 8 bases. The ends lost 4 bases at V and 5 bases at J; junction bases unmatched: 10. In germline, CDR1 is SGDLS, CDR2 YYNGEE. The CDR3 extends over 15 amino acids. CDR3 nucleotide sequence: TGTGCCAGCAGCACCGGGACAGGCAGGCGTTATGGCTACACCTTC. It encodes CASSTGTGRRYGYTF.

CDR3 DNA: TGTGCCAGCAGCTTAGACAGGCAAGGGCCCCAGCATTTT. Translation gives CASSLDRQGPQHF. The chain is built from TRBV13 and TRBJ1-5, with D perhaps matching TRBD1 (5 bases). CDR3 length equals 13 residues. The ends were cut back, 1 base at V and 9 bases at J, with 10 bases in the middle. Germline CDR1 and CDR2: PRHDT and FYEKMQ (reference sequence).

This clone has more than one count but fewer than ten. The chain combines TRBV28 with TRBJ1-4; weak D call: TRBD1 (6 bases). CDR1 and CDR2 (germline): MDHEN, SYDVKM. V was cut by 5 bases and J by 4 bases, with 17 bases left in between. The CDR3 has 16 residues. The CDR3 is CASSPETGGLNEKLFF. The CDR3 DNA sequence: TGTGCCAGCAGTCCGGAGACAGGAGGCCTTAATGAAAAACTGTTTTTT.

The chain links TRBV27 to TRBJ2-5; D gene ambiguous. The DNA end is a closer match to TRBJ2-7, so the J assignment may be wrong. The CDR3 runs to 13 residues. Germline lookup yields CDR1 MNHEY and CDR2 SMNVEV (reference sequence). The CDR3 DNA sequence: TGTGCCAGCAGTTTAGAGGTCTCCTACGAGCAGTACTTC. Its translation: CASSLEVSYEQYF.

The chain recombines TRBV2 with TRBJ2-2; TRBD1 is a possible D gene (6 bases). The CDR3 extends over 15 amino acids. V gave up 4 bases and J gave up 0 bases, with 9 bases separating them. The germline gives CDR1 SNHLY, CDR2 FYNNEI. The DNA for the CDR3 is TGTGCCAGCAGTGGGACAGCCGCGAACACCGGGGAGCTGTTTTTT. Protein: CASSGTAANTGELFF.

This clone was seen only once. The rearrangement joins TRBV5-4 to TRBJ2-2; D possibly corresponds to TRBD1 (6 bases). Germline CDR1 and CDR2: SGHNT and YYREEE (reference sequence). Trimming removed 5 bases at V and 7 bases at J, with 21 bases between. CDR3 length equals 16 residues. The CDR3 DNA sequence: TGTGCCAGCAGTGCCGGGACAAGAGAAAGTAGCGGGGAGCTGTTTTTT. Translated, it gives CASSAGTRESSGELFF.

The chain is built from TRBV2 and TRBJ2-1, with D perhaps TRBD2 (7 bases). CDR3 length: 15 residues. V lost 7 bases, J lost 10 bases, and 23 bases lay in between. CDR1 and CDR2 (germline): SNHLY, FYNNEI. The CDR3 sequence is CASTRGQGRAGEQFF. The CDR3, as DNA: TGTGCCAGCACGCGGGGGCAGGGGCGAGCGGGGGAGCAGTTCTTC.

This clone was found once. The sample contains more than one DNA sequence encoding this CDR3. The rearrangement links TRBV18 to TRBJ2-1; 9 positions match TRBD1. J gave up 1 base and V 2 bases, and 0 bases lay outside the gene matches. CDR1 and CDR2 (germline): KGHSH, LQKENI. CDR3 size: 15 residues. This chain's CDR3 is CASSPGQGSYNEQFF. CDR3 DNA sequence: TGTGCCAGCTCACCAGGACAGGGGTCCTACAATGAGCAGTTCTTC.

This chain links TRBV7-2 with TRBJ2-7; D is possibly TRBD1 (5 bases). Trimming removed 2 bases from V and 3 bases from J, with 11 bases in between. Germline assignment: CDR1 SGHTA and CDR2 FQGNSA. This CDR3 has 14 residues. The CDR3 sequence: CASSLRQGLYEQYF. In DNA form, the CDR3 reads TGTGCCAGCAGCTTACGTCAGGGCCTCTACGAGCAGTACTTC. Filled out from reference TRBV7-2 and TRBJ2-7, the complete variable domain reads GAGVSQSPSNKVTEKGKDVELRCDPISGHTALYWYRQSLGQGLEFLIYFQGNSAPDKSGLPSDRFSAERTGGSVSTLTIQRTQQEDSAVYLCASSLRQGLYEQYFGPGTRLTVT.

The rearrangement joins TRBV4-3 to TRBJ1-5; no reliable D call. CDR1 LGHNA and CDR2 YSLEER come from the germline V gene. The CDR3 contains 16 residues. The V end lost 0 bases, the J end lost 5 bases, and 14 bases lay between the germline ends. CDR3 amino acids: CASSQDHGQSYQPQHF. DNA of the CDR3: TGCGCCAGCAGCCAAGATCATGGGCAGTCCTATCAGCCCCAGCATTTT.

The chain is built from TRBV27 and TRBJ2-1; no definite D call. Trimming pared 9 bases from V and 0 bases from J, leaving 15 bases between. This CDR3 comprises 15 residues. Germline values: CDR1 MNHEY, CDR2 SMNVEV (reference sequence). CDR3 in amino acids: CASYGDPSSYNEQFF. The CDR3 coding sequence is TGTGCCAGTTATGGAGACCCAAGCTCCTACAATGAGCAGTTCTTC.

This chain links TRBV30 with TRBJ1-6, with D uncertain. This CDR3 comprises 14 residues. The V end lost 2 bases, the J end lost 5 bases, and 10 bases lay between the germline ends. The V gene's germline CDR1 is GTSNPN and CDR2 SVGIG (reference sequence). The CDR3 DNA is TGTGCCTGGAGTTTGTCTGGCAATAATTCACCCCTCCACTTT. Encoded protein: CAWSLSGNNSPLHF.